The following is a T cell receptor beta chain sequence with its context. As yet, its antigen is unknown. The method was immunoSEQ multiplex PCR; TCRdb's version includes in-frame clones alone and lacks a portion of them. The repertoire consists of about 130,000 clones, with more than 80% occurring once and the leading ten covering about 4.4%. This sample was included in a study of T cell responses to AZD1222 COVID-19 vaccine. Study observations and caveats: Nearly half of the spike-specific TCRs reportedly recognize variant regions that carry no mutations. Most donors were white British, females outnumbered males, and clonal diversity was possibly underestimated.

With 6 bases removed from V and 0 bases from J, the gap between germline ends came to 9 bases. Looked up from germline, CDR1 is SGHDT and CDR2 is YYEEEE. The CDR3 length is 14 residues. This rearrangement joins TRBV5-6 to TRBJ2-2; D is unresolved. The TCR was taken from an adult who received the AZD1222 COVID-19 vaccine. Specimen: peripheral blood, collected 28 days after the second AZD1222 dose. The CDR3 sequence is CASTPGTNTGELFF. The CDR3 nucleotides are TGTGCCAGCACCCCTGGGACGAACACCGGGGAGCTGTTTTTT.